The 11 T cell receptor beta chains below were found in one sample sequenced in a study of T-cell reconstitution after alpha-beta-depleted transplantation in children (dated by TCRdb to the mid-2010s). Library prep was done by PCR. The listed sequencing device is Illumina HiSeq 2500. TCR library preparation used molecular barcoding, with unique molecular identifiers applied to normalize quantification of the TCRbeta repertoire. TCRdb redid the processing of the public reads, applying fastp at Q25 and MiXCR, and retained in-frame beta chains. For every CDR3 protein sequence, its rows merge into one entry that carries the most common genes and DNA. The sample data list around 400,000 distinct CDR3 sequences, and 11% of these were observed just once. Clones ranked in the top ten supply roughly 5% of the sample. The input for sequencing was PBMCs from the stem cell graft donor, taken from the stem cell graft. The source of these receptors is a human donor who donated a stem cell graft to a child with acute myeloid leukemia.

This clonotype was detected ten times or more. The chain couples TRBV7-2 to TRBJ1-2, with TRBD1 matching 8 bases. This CDR3 is built from 14 residues. Per germline, CDR1 SGHTA and CDR2 FQGNSA. The ends lost 5 bases at V and 5 bases at J; junction bases unmatched: 7. CDR3 nucleotide sequence: TGTGCCAGCAGCCCATACAGGGGGGAATATGGCTACACCTTC. Translated, it gives CASSPYRGEYGYTF.

Ten or more counts support this clonotype. This chain joins TRBV7-8 and TRBJ1-5; 9 bases agree with TRBD1. The V gene's germline CDR1 is SGHVS and CDR2 FQNEAQ. The CDR3 extends over 14 amino acids. V was clipped by 2 bases and J by 6 bases; unmatched bases: 2. CDR3 sequence (DNA): TGTGCCAGCAGCTTAAGACAGGGGGGTCAGCCCCAGCATTTT. Translated: CASSLRQGGQPQHF.

This clonotype was detected a few times. The chain recombines TRBV20-1 with TRBJ1-1, with a tentative D call TRBD1 (5 bases). The V end lost 2 bases, the J end lost 2 bases, and 12 bases lay between the germline ends. Germline values: CDR1 DFQATT, CDR2 SNEGSKA (reference sequence). This CDR3 has 14 residues. CDR3 nucleotide sequence: TGCAGTGCTAGAATCGGGGGGGTAAACACTGAAGCTTTCTTT. The encoded protein is CSARIGGVNTEAFF.

This clonotype appeared a few times. The V call is TRBV27, the J call TRBJ2-1, with D perhaps matching TRBD1 or TRBD2 (5 bases each). Germline loops: CDR1 MNHEY, CDR2 SMNVEV (reference sequence). V was clipped by 5 bases and J by 2 bases, with 16 bases between them. CDR3 size: 16 residues. In DNA form, the CDR3 reads TGTGCCAGCAGTCTCAACCGGGACCCGGCCTACAATGAGCAGTTCTTC. Amino acids: CASSLNRDPAYNEQFF.

This clonotype was detected ten times or more. The V and J genes are TRBV30 and TRBJ2-2, with 9 bases identical to TRBD1. V shed 8 bases, J shed 5 bases, and the junction held 9 bases outside the gene matches. CDR1 and CDR2 from the germline V gene are GTSNPN and SVGIG (reference sequence). The length of the CDR3 is 14 residues. This CDR3 is CATRTGVRTGELFF. In nucleotides, the CDR3 is TGTGCCACCAGGACAGGGGTGAGAACCGGGGAGCTGTTTTTT.

This clonotype was counted between two and nine times. The V gene is TRBV20-1, the J gene TRBJ2-3; D is possibly TRBD1 (6 bases). Trimming stripped 6 bases from V and 4 bases from J, with 17 bases between. Per germline, CDR1 DFQATT and CDR2 SNEGSKA (reference sequence). The length of the CDR3 is 14 residues. CDR3 coding DNA: TGCAGTGCGAGGAACAGGGAAGGTTCAGATACGCAGTATTTT. Residues: CSARNREGSDTQYF.

This clonotype was counted only a few times. This chain joins TRBV30 and TRBJ2-4; no clear D gene. The ends were cut back, 3 bases at V and 3 bases at J, with 9 bases in the middle. Germline V gene lookup returns CDR1 GTSNPN and CDR2 SVGIG (reference sequence). The CDR3 is 13 residues long. CDR3 sequence (DNA): TGTGCCTGGAGCACACGCTTCAAAAACATTCAGTACTTC. Its translation: CAWSTRFKNIQYF.

This sequence joins TRBV5-1 and TRBJ2-7; the match to TRBD1 covers 12 bases. The CDR3 has 15 amino acids. Trimming removed 3 bases from V and 4 bases from J; junction bases left unmatched: 5. Per germline, CDR1 SGHRS and CDR2 YFSETQ. The CDR3, as DNA: TGCGCCAGCAGCTCAACGGGACAGGGGGCGTACGAGCAGTACTTC. Translated: CASSSTGQGAYEQYF. The full variable domain, rest sourced from reference TRBV5-1 and TRBJ2-7, is KAGVTQTPRYLIKTRGQQVTLSCSPISGHRSVSWYQQTPGQGLQFLFEYFSETQRNKGNFPGRFSGRQFSNSRSEMNVSTLELGDSALYLCASSSTGQGAYEQYFGPGTRLTVT.

This clonotype was counted a few times. The chain recombines TRBV6-2 or TRBV6-3 with TRBJ2-1; perhaps D is TRBD1 or TRBD2 (6 bases each). Germline V gene data show CDR1 as MNHEY and CDR2 as SVGEGT. The CDR3 is 14 residues long. Trimming shortened V by 5 bases and J by 7 bases, and 15 bases separated the two germline ends. The DNA of the CDR3 is TGTGCCAGCAGTGCACGGGGGCGGGTAAATGAGCAGTTCTTC. This encodes CASSARGRVNEQFF.

This chain uses TRBV4-1 with TRBJ2-1; 11 bases fit TRBD1. Germline values: CDR1 MGHRA, CDR2 YSYEKL. The V gene end was trimmed by 7 bases and the J gene end by 4 bases; junction bases not matched to a gene: 12. This CDR3 is built from 17 residues. CDR3 sequence: CASILSGTGGTYNEQFF. The CDR3 region has the DNA TGCGCCAGCATCCTCTCCGGGACAGGGGGAACTTACAATGAGCAGTTCTTC.

In its sample, this clonotype was seen a few times. V usage is TRBV6-5 and J usage is TRBJ1-6; 8 bases align to TRBD1. The J segment lost 7 bases and the V segment lost 5 bases, leaving 7 bases of the junction unmatched. Germline V gene sequence: CDR1 MNHEY, CDR2 SVGAGI. The CDR3 runs to 15 residues. As DNA, the CDR3 is TGTGCCAGCAGTCCAATGACAGGGGTAAATTCACCCCTCCACTTT. This gives the protein CASSPMTGVNSPLHF.